This T cell receptor beta chain was recovered during a study of blood T cells in healthy people across ages. It was with a sample-barcoded 5' primer and a J-beta primer mix that a second PCR of roughly 7 to 12 cycles was run. With 12 random nucleotides, a template-switch adaptor tagged each individual cDNA molecule. Samples each returned at least 3 million CDR3-containing paired-end reads. TCRdb processed the 5' RACE reads anew with MiXCR; each CDR3 protein has one entry. The sample lists roughly 700,000 distinct CDR3 sequences, approximately 50% occurring once. The germline gives CDR1 SNHLY, CDR2 FYNNEI. Unmatched junction bases numbered 8, after V lost 4 bases and J lost 7 bases. The CDR3 contains 15 residues. The study drew donors from healthy Caucasian individuals in Russia aged about 6 to 100.

This TCR came from a woman aged 55-75 years in good health. The chain couples TRBV2 to TRBJ2-1; TRBD2 matches 9 bases. Sequenced: blood. Here the CDR3 DNA reads TGTGCCAGCAGTGGTGGACTAGCGTCGTTGAATGAGCAGTTCTTC. It encodes CASSGGLASLNEQFF.